Listed below are T cell receptor beta chains from one sample, sequenced in a study of yellow fever vaccine responses in identical twins. TCRdb analysed the RT-PCR reads with MiXCR anew, one entry per CDR3 protein. This sample has about 9,000 distinct CDR3 sequences, with approximately 88% found just once. The source material was T cells from blood (PBMCs), unsorted or a sorted subset (not recorded which), sampled before or after yellow fever vaccination (not recorded which). Receptors originate from a woman between 18 and 29 years old who received the yellow fever vaccine. Each CDR3 is given with its conserved first and last residue. D genes are given only for firm matches. Size is omitted from some rows. Given values are once, few, many or a class for expanded clones.

>.|TRBV10-1|TRBJ1-2|.|14
TGCGCCAGCAGTGAGGGGACTGAGAACTATGGCTACACCTTC
CASSEGTENYGYTF
>.|TRBV13|TRBJ2-7|TRBD1|12
TGTGCCAGCACGGACAGGATGGACGAGCAGTACTTC
CASTDRMDEQYF
>.|TRBV5-4|TRBJ2-1|TRBD2|15
TGTGCCAGCAGCTTTAATGCGGGAGTGTACAATGAGCAGTTCTTC
CASSFNAGVYNEQFF
>.|TRBV27|TRBJ2-4|TRBD2|14
TGTGCCAGCAGTCTACTAGCGGGTAAAAACATTCAGTACTTC
CASSLLAGKNIQYF
>.|TRBV10-3|TRBJ1-2|.|10
TGTGCCATTCGGACTCATGGCTACACCTTC
CAIRTHGYTF
>.|TRBV18|TRBJ1-4|TRBD1|16
TGTGCCAGCTCACCGATACAGGGGACAACTAATGAAAAACTGTTTTTT
CASSPIQGTTNEKLFF
>.|TRBV10-1|TRBJ2-4|TRBD2|20
TGCGCCAGCAGTGAGTCGACCAGCGGGAGGAGGGGGCCGTCCAAAAACATTCAGTACTTC
CASSESTSGRRGPSKNIQYF
>.|TRBV29-1|TRBJ1-3|.|14
TGCAGCGTTGAAGATCATGACAGGGGAAACACCATATATTTT
CSVEDHDRGNTIYF
>.|TRBV29-1|TRBJ2-7|.|12
TGCAGCGTTGCGGGGCGGAACTACGAGCAGTACTTC
CSVAGRNYEQYF
>.|TRBV29-1|TRBJ2-1|.|14
TGCAGCGTCTTAAACCTAAGCTCCTACAATGAGCAGTTCTTC
CSVLNLSSYNEQFF
>.|TRBV20-1|TRBJ2-5|TRBD2|18
TGCAGTGCTAGAGATCGCCTAGCGGGGGGTCTGAGGAAAGAGACCCAGTACTTC
CSARDRLAGGLRKETQYF
>.|TRBV2|TRBJ2-4|TRBD2|18
TGTGCCAGCAGTGAGTGGACTAGCGGGGGACTAGCCAAAAACATTCAGTACTTC
CASSEWTSGGLAKNIQYF
>.|TRBV10-1|TRBJ2-1|.|13
TGCGCCAGCAGTGTCCAGCTAGGCAATGAGCAGTTCTTC
CASSVQLGNEQFF
>.|TRBV9|TRBJ2-4|TRBD1|19
TGTGCCAGCAGCCCCCATCGGGACAGGGGTCTACTAGCCAAAAACATTCAGTACTTC
CASSPHRDRGLLAKNIQYF
>.|TRBV4-2|TRBJ2-1|.|14
TGTGCCAGCAGCCAAGAGGGGGCGTACAATGAGCAGTTCTTC
CASSQEGAYNEQFF
>.|TRBV28|TRBJ2-5|.|16
TGTGCCAGCAGTACCCCACGGCTCCCGCCGACGGAGACCCAGTACTTC
CASSTPRLPPTETQYF
>.|TRBV20-1|TRBJ2-3|TRBD2|14
TGCAGTGCTAGCGGCGGGGGAGCCACAGATACGCAGTATTTT
CSASGGGATDTQYF
>once|TRBV27|TRBJ1-6|.|13
TGCACCAGCCCAGGGACCACGGATTCACCCCTCCACTTT
CTSPGTTDSPLHF
>.|TRBV6-5|TRBJ1-5|.|15
TGTGCCAGCAGTTGGCAGGGGTCGAGCAATCAGCCCCAGCATTTT
CASSWQGSSNQPQHF
>.|TRBV18|TRBJ1-5|.|18
TGTGCCAGCTCACCACGAGCCGGGGACCCTTTTAGCAATCAGCCCCAGCATTTT
CASSPRAGDPFSNQPQHF
>.|TRBV24-1|TRBJ2-2|.|16
TGTGCCACCAGTGATTTCCGAGGGCTGGTCACCGGGGAGCTGTTTTTT
CATSDFRGLVTGELFF
>.|TRBV29-1|TRBJ2-1|.|14
TGCAGCGTTGGATCATGGCAGGGAGGCAATGAGCAGTTCTTC
CSVGSWQGGNEQFF
>.|TRBV15|TRBJ2-7|.|15
TGTGCCACCAGCAGAGTGGGTAGGGCAGGCTACGAGCAGTACTTC
CATSRVGRAGYEQYF
>.|TRBV2|TRBJ2-3|.|13
TGTGCCAGCAGTGGGGCCCTGACAGATACGCAGTATTTT
CASSGALTDTQYF
>once|TRBV27|TRBJ1-6|.|16
TGTGCCAGCAGTTTATCGTACAACTCCTATAATTCACCCCTCCACTTT
CASSLSYNSYNSPLHF
>.|TRBV29-1|TRBJ2-7|.|12
TGCAGCGTTGAAGGGAAAGACTACGAGCAGTACTTC
CSVEGKDYEQYF
>.|TRBV20-1|TRBJ1-2|TRBD1|12
TGCAGTGCTAGAGGGACAGGGAATGGCTACACCTTC
CSARGTGNGYTF
>.|TRBV16|TRBJ1-5|.|14
TGTGCCAGCAGCCAAATGCAGGGCGATCAGCCCCAGCATTTT
CASSQMQGDQPQHF
>.|TRBV7-6|TRBJ1-3|TRBD1|16
TGTGCCAGCAGCTTACGGACAGGCGTCTCTGGAAACACCATATATTTT
CASSLRTGVSGNTIYF
>.|TRBV5-6|TRBJ1-2|.|14
TGTGCCAGCACCCTGAACACGGGATTCTATGGCTACACCTTC
CASTLNTGFYGYTF
>.|TRBV11-3|TRBJ2-1|TRBD2|14
TGTGCCAGCAGCTTAGTCACTAGCGGCAATGAGCAGTTCTTC
CASSLVTSGNEQFF
>.|TRBV5-5|TRBJ2-3|.|15
TGTGCCAGCAGCTTGTACACAGGGAGTGGAGATACGCAGTATTTT
CASSLYTGSGDTQYF
>.|TRBV29-1|TRBJ2-1|.|10
TGCAGCGCGTCCTACAATGAGCAGTTCTTC
CSASYNEQFF
>.|TRBV20-1|TRBJ1-1|.|13
TGCAGTGCCCGTGGACAGAGGAACACTGAAGCTTTCTTT
CSARGQRNTEAFF
>.|TRBV11-3|TRBJ2-2|TRBD2|15
TGTGCCAGCAGCTTACGACTAGCCGACACCGGGGAGCTGTTTTTT
CASSLRLADTGELFF
>.|TRBV7-9|TRBJ1-4|.|12
TGTGCCAGCAGCTTCGGACGGGAAAAACTGTTTTTT
CASSFGREKLFF
>.|TRBV11-3|TRBJ1-2|.|16
TGTGCCAGCAGCTTAGTCCAGGCAACATCTAACTATGGCTACACCTTC
CASSLVQATSNYGYTF
>.|TRBV2|TRBJ1-1|.|16
TGTGCCAGCAGGAGCACAGGGCTTATCATGAACACTGAAGCTTTCTTT
CASRSTGLIMNTEAFF
>.|TRBV10-3|TRBJ1-2|.|13
TGTGCCATCGCCTGGGCGGGGGGGGATGGCTACACCTTC
CAIAWAGGDGYTF
>.|TRBV13|TRBJ2-2|.|16
TGTGCCAGCAGGTCTACTAGCTCGTCCCCCACCGGGGAGCTGTTTTTT
CASRSTSSSPTGELFF
>.|TRBV21-1|TRBJ1-5|.|13
TGTGCCAGCAGCACCCAGGGGGATCAGCCCCAGCATTTT
CASSTQGDQPQHF
>.|TRBV6-4|TRBJ2-3|TRBD1|16
TGTGCCAGCAGTGACTCTCCAGGGGGCGCCTCAGATACGCAGTATTTT
CASSDSPGGASDTQYF
>.|TRBV11-3|TRBJ2-5|.|16
TGTGCCAGCAGCTTAGTTGGACGAGGAGCGGTGGAGACCCAGTACTTC
CASSLVGRGAVETQYF
>.|TRBV7-9|TRBJ2-5|.|17
TGTGCCAGCAGCCCCCCTTCAGCCGGAAAAAGGGAAGAGACCCAGTACTTC
CASSPPSAGKREETQYF
>.|TRBV6-1|TRBJ2-1|TRBD2|15
TGTGCCAGCAGGGATCTAGCGGGAGGGCAGTATGAGCAGTTCTTC
CASRDLAGGQYEQFF
>.|TRBV7-2|TRBJ2-5|TRBD1|15
TGTGCCAGCAGCTTAGCCATACAGGGGCGGGAGACCCAGTACTTC
CASSLAIQGRETQYF
>.|TRBV5-1|TRBJ2-7|TRBD2|16
TGCGCCAGCAGCTTGTATCCTAGCGGGGACTCCTACGAGCAGTACTTC
CASSLYPSGDSYEQYF
>.|TRBV4-2|TRBJ2-5|.|18
TGTGCCAGCAGCCCCGGAGGGTTTTACTTGGTCTCGGAAGAGACCCAGTACTTC
CASSPGGFYLVSEETQYF
>.|TRBV13|TRBJ1-5|TRBD1|17
TGTGCCAGCAGGATCGGGGGGGTGACAGGGCAGGATCAGCCCCAGCATTTT
CASRIGGVTGQDQPQHF
>once|TRBV27|TRBJ2-7|.|14
TGTGCCAGCAGTTTAAACGGGGGTGCTGGCGAGCAGTACTTC
CASSLNGGAGEQYF
>.|TRBV5-1|TRBJ2-3|.|15
TGCGCCAGCAGCTTGGCTCGCGGACGCACAGATACGCAGTATTTT
CASSLARGRTDTQYF
>.|TRBV3-1|TRBJ2-1|.|13
TGTGCCAGCAGCCAGGGGGTCTACAATGAGCAGTTCTTC
CASSQGVYNEQFF
>.|TRBV11-3|TRBJ2-1|TRBD2|18
TGTGCCAGCAGACCCCGAGGAGGGTCTAGCGGGAAAGACAATGAGCAGTTCTTC
CASRPRGGSSGKDNEQFF
>.|TRBV11-1|TRBJ2-1|.|18
TGTGCCAGCAGCCACGGTCCGGGTCCGGGACGCTCCTACAATGAGCAGTTCTTC
CASSHGPGPGRSYNEQFF
>.|TRBV4-1|TRBJ2-3|.|12
TGCGCCAGCGGACACCGCACAGATACGCAGTATTTT
CASGHRTDTQYF
>.|TRBV29-1|TRBJ2-7|.|12
TGCAGCGTTGAAGTTCGGATTTACGAGCAGTACTTC
CSVEVRIYEQYF